The clone carrying this T cell receptor beta chain was recorded once. Its antigen is not known. Calling Graves' hyperthyroidism stable meant ophthalmopathy did not progress within 18 months. The data originate from a study of T cells in Graves' hyperthyroidism and ophthalmopathy. Whole-study context: Pretreatment peripheral blood was obtained at initial diagnosis. Study-wide results and caveats: Separation of ophthalmopathy from stable hyperthyroidism was achieved by a 13 V-J model. Progression to ophthalmopathy was predicted a median of 6.5 months early.

From RNA transcripts, TCR beta CDR3 regions were amplified. During a first-round RT-PCR of the TCR CDR3, the HTBI primer set was used. From the multiplex PCR reads, TCRdb called clonotypes with MiXCR, one entry per CDR3 protein. In the table there are about 690,000 distinct CDR3 sequences, 17% of which are singletons. The origin of this receptor is a man in his fifties or sixties with Graves' hyperthyroidism. The sample consisted of blood.

The CDR3 region has the DNA TGTGCCAGCAGCCAATATTTACTAGCGGGGGCGGGAAACATTCAGTACTTC. It is translated as CASSQYLLAGAGNIQYF. The rearrangement uses TRBV4-2 and TRBJ2-4; TRBD2 matches 11 bases. CDR1 is LGHNA and CDR2 is YNFKEQ in the germline V gene. There are 17 residues in the CDR3. With 2 bases clipped from V and 6 bases from J, the junction kept 9 bases outside the gene matches.